The rows below give T cell receptor beta chains drawn from one sample of a study of blood T cell repertoires in COVID-19. The protocol was immunoSEQ multiplex PCR, while the TCRdb copy is restricted to in-frame clones and leaves out a portion. Of some 140,000 clones detected, roughly 83% appear once; the ten largest clones hold roughly 12%. Material for sequencing was peripheral blood. The receptors shown here come from a woman in her fifties or sixties with COVID-19, enrolled during active disease. CDR3s include the opening cysteine and the closing phenylalanine or tryptophan. A D gene is named only where the DNA matches it firmly. Clone size is shown for a subset of rows, as once, few, many or a class of expanded clone.

cdr3_length: 13; v_call: TRBV3-1/TRBV3-2; j_call: TRBJ1-1; clone_size: .; d_call: .; cdr3_nt: TGTGCCAGCAGCCAAGCTACGAACACTGAAGCTTTCTTT; cdr3_aa: CASSQATNTEAFF
cdr3_length: 16; v_call: TRBV27; j_call: TRBJ1-5; clone_size: .; d_call: .; cdr3_nt: TGTGCCAGCTCTATAACAGGCGGCATAGGGAATCAGCCCCAGCATTTT; cdr3_aa: CASSITGGIGNQPQHF
cdr3_length: 16; v_call: TRBV14; j_call: TRBJ2-1; clone_size: .; d_call: TRBD2; cdr3_nt: TGTGCCAGCAGCCAGGCGAGCGGGAAATACTCCAATGAGCAGTTCTTC; cdr3_aa: CASSQASGKYSNEQFF
cdr3_length: 15; v_call: TRBV4-2; j_call: TRBJ1-5; clone_size: .; d_call: TRBD1; cdr3_nt: TGTGCCAGCAGCCCCGGACAGGCCAGCAATCAGCCCCAGCATTTT; cdr3_aa: CASSPGQASNQPQHF
cdr3_length: 15; v_call: TRBV24-1; j_call: TRBJ1-5; clone_size: few; d_call: .; cdr3_nt: TGTGCCACCAGTGATAGCAGGGTTAGCAATCAGCCCCAGCATTTT; cdr3_aa: CATSDSRVSNQPQHF
cdr3_length: 13; v_call: TRBV5-1; j_call: TRBJ1-2; clone_size: .; d_call: TRBD1; cdr3_nt: TGCGCCAGCAGCCGGGACAGGGTAAATGGCTACACCTTC; cdr3_aa: CASSRDRVNGYTF
cdr3_length: 13; v_call: TRBV6-5; j_call: TRBJ1-2; clone_size: .; d_call: .; cdr3_nt: TGTGCCAGCAAATTTGACAGGAACTATGGCTACACCTTC; cdr3_aa: CASKFDRNYGYTF
cdr3_length: 15; v_call: TRBV30; j_call: TRBJ1-6; clone_size: .; d_call: .; cdr3_nt: TGTGCCTCGCGAGGTTGGAGCTCCTATAATTCACCCCTCCACTTT; cdr3_aa: CASRGWSSYNSPLHF
cdr3_length: 13; v_call: TRBV6-4; j_call: TRBJ1-2; clone_size: once; d_call: .; cdr3_nt: TGTGCCAGCAGTGACTCGAGGGGGAAGGGCTACACCTTC; cdr3_aa: CASSDSRGKGYTF
cdr3_length: 15; v_call: TRBV10-2; j_call: TRBJ2-1; clone_size: .; d_call: TRBD2; cdr3_nt: TGCGCCAGCATTACGACTAGCGGGACTACATATGAGCAGTTCTTC; cdr3_aa: CASITTSGTTYEQFF
cdr3_length: 17; v_call: TRBV30; j_call: TRBJ1-3; clone_size: once; d_call: .; cdr3_nt: TGTGCCTGGAGTGTACGGTATCGCCGATACTCTGGAAACACCATATATTTT; cdr3_aa: CAWSVRYRRYSGNTIYF
cdr3_length: 16; v_call: TRBV3-1/TRBV3-2; j_call: TRBJ1-2; clone_size: .; d_call: .; cdr3_nt: TGTGCCAGCAGCCAATTGCGCGCGGGTATCGACTATGGCTACACCTTC; cdr3_aa: CASSQLRAGIDYGYTF
cdr3_length: 15; v_call: TRBV5-8; j_call: TRBJ2-5; clone_size: .; d_call: TRBD1; cdr3_nt: TGTGCCAGCAGCCCACGGACAGGGAGAGGGGAGACCCAGTACTTC; cdr3_aa: CASSPRTGRGETQYF
cdr3_length: 13; v_call: TRBV18; j_call: TRBJ2-5; clone_size: .; d_call: TRBD1; cdr3_nt: TGTGCCAGCTCACTGGGACAGAAAGAGACCCAGTACTTC; cdr3_aa: CASSLGQKETQYF